The rows below give T cell receptor beta chains drawn from one sample of a study of blood T cell repertoires in COVID-19. Sequencing used immunoSEQ multiplex PCR; TCRdb keeps in-frame clones, though not all of them. The sample lists about 160,000 clones; more than 70% were seen once. The specimen was peripheral blood. The receptors come from a man in his late teens or twenties with active or convalescent COVID-19. CDR3s include the opening cysteine and the closing phenylalanine or tryptophan. The D gene is left open where the match is weak. Clone size is given for some rows only: seen once, a few or many times, or a class if the clone is expanded.

clone_size j_call d_call v_call cdr3_aa cdr3_nt
once TRBJ2-6 . TRBV19 CASSMSFSGANVLTF TGTGCCAGTAGTATGTCGTTCTCTGGGGCCAACGTCCTGACTTTC
. TRBJ1-6 TRBD1 TRBV27 CASSLRDSNSPLHF TGTGCCAGCAGTTTGAGGGACAGTAATTCACCCCTCCACTTT
. TRBJ1-6 TRBD1 TRBV5-1 CASSLDGTGQNSPLHF TGCGCCAGCAGCTTGGATGGGACAGGGCAAAATTCACCCCTCCACTTT
. TRBJ2-3 TRBD2 TRBV3-1/TRBV3-2 CASSHHAGASGHTDTQYF TGTGCCAGCAGCCATCACGCCGGGGCTAGCGGACACACAGATACGCAGTATTTT
. TRBJ2-3 . TRBV19 CASSISSSDTQYF TGTGCCAGTAGTATCAGTTCTTCAGATACGCAGTATTTT
. TRBJ2-7 . TRBV5-8 CASSATYEQYF TGTGCCAGCAGCGCGACCTACGAGCAGTACTTC
. TRBJ2-5 . TRBV5-1 CASSPHGDSDETQYF TGCGCCAGCAGCCCCCATGGCGACAGTGATGAGACCCAGTACTTC
. TRBJ1-1 . TRBV9 CASSVDGYREAFF TGTGCCAGCAGCGTAGATGGGTACAGGGAAGCTTTCTTT
. TRBJ2-3 . TRBV19 CASSIQGSTDTQYF TGTGCCAGTAGTATTCAGGGAAGCACAGATACGCAGTATTTT
. TRBJ2-5 . TRBV28 CASSLPGNQETQYF TGTGCCAGCAGTTTACCGGGGAACCAAGAGACCCAGTACTTC
. TRBJ2-3 TRBD1 TRBV6-6 CASSGQGTDTQYF TGTGCCAGCAGTGGACAGGGCACAGATACGCAGTATTTT
. TRBJ2-1 . TRBV19 CASRVSETRNEQFF TGTGCCAGTAGGGTTAGCGAGACGCGTAATGAGCAGTTCTTC
. TRBJ2-3 TRBD2 TRBV5-1 CASSLPLRGRTDTQYF TGCGCCAGCAGCTTGCCCCTCCGCGGGAGAACAGATACGCAGTATTTT
. TRBJ2-2 TRBD1 TRBV29-1 CSVRPTGYTGELFF TGCAGCGTAAGACCGACAGGGTACACCGGGGAGCTGTTTTTT
once TRBJ1-1 TRBD1 TRBV11-2 CASSLGQGGASTQAFF TGTGCCAGCAGCTTGGGACAGGGAGGTGCTTCCACTCAAGCTTTCTTT
. TRBJ2-1 TRBD2 TRBV10-1 CASSESRAGGSGEQFF TGCGCCAGCAGTGAGTCGAGAGCGGGGGGGTCGGGTGAGCAGTTCTTC
. TRBJ2-2 TRBD1 TRBV10-3 CAISGQGYTGELFF TGTGCCATCAGCGGACAGGGGTACACCGGGGAGCTGTTTTTT
once TRBJ1-1 . TRBV6-6 CASSRGDTEAFF TGTGCCAGCAGCCGGGGGGACACTGAAGCTTTCTTT
. TRBJ2-2 TRBD1 TRBV18 CASSRDRSANTGELFF TGTGCCAGCTCAAGGGACAGGAGCGCGAACACCGGGGAGCTGTTTTTT
. TRBJ2-3 TRBD2 TRBV3-1/TRBV3-2 CASSQDLSSGSDTQYF TGTGCCAGCAGCCAAGATCTAAGTAGCGGGAGTGATACGCAGTATTTT
. TRBJ1-3 . TRBV4-1 CASSLRVGNTIYF TGCGCCAGCAGCCTGAGGGTTGGAAACACCATATATTTT
few TRBJ1-3 . TRBV10-1 CASSVQGPESSGNTIYF TGCGCCAGCAGTGTCCAGGGGCCAGAGAGCTCTGGAAACACCATATATTTT